This TCR beta chain was sequenced for a study of T-cell reconstitution after alpha-beta-depleted transplantation in children (dated by TCRdb to the mid-2010s). Regarding the research as a whole: The study quantitatively tracked T-cell immune reconstitution after TCRalphabeta/CD19-depleted allogeneic hematopoietic cell transplantation in children using TCR repertoire profiling.

This clonotype was seen many times. The antigen it recognizes is unknown. Qualities for individual bases were not recorded, and no much larger clone is one base off. The sample's treatment or condition label, in plain terms: allogeneic hematopoietic cell transplantation with graft depleted of TCRalphabeta T cells and CD19 B cells. TCRalphabeta/CD19-depleted allogeneic hematopoietic cell grafts were given to the transplant recipients, all of whom were children. The research as a whole found: The frequencies of hyperexpanded clones fell over the following months, and after one year, T-cell counts and TCRbeta diversity were mostly attributed to newly produced T cells. The apparently early alphabetaT-cell count recovery about two months after transplant was reportedly dependent on only several hundred rapidly expanded clones derived from non-depleted graft cells. In some patients, high TCRbeta diversity at day 60 was attributed to recipient T cells and intrathymic progenitors that had survived conditioning.

Library construction relied on PCR. Sequencing was carried out with an Illumina HiSeq 2500. Molecular barcoding was employed in the preparation of TCR libraries, with unique molecular identifiers being used to normalize TCRbeta repertoire quantification. TCRdb ran its own pipeline on the public reads, namely fastp trimming at Q25 and MiXCR clone calling, and kept in-frame beta chains. For every CDR3 protein sequence, its rows merge into one entry that carries the most common genes and DNA. The sample records roughly 66,000 distinct CDR3 sequences, 4.9% of which are singletons. Approximately 17% of the sample belongs to the ten largest clones. This TCR derives from a boy under three years old who had a stem cell transplant for acute myeloid leukemia, so the T cells may come from the graft donor. Sequencing was performed on PBMCs, mostly from graft donor cells, taken 180 days after TCRalphabeta/CD19-depleted stem cell transplant.

The nucleotide sequence reads TGCGCCAGCAGCCCAGACAGATCAAGTTCACCCCTCCACTTT. Its protein reads: CASSPDRSSSPLHF. The chain was built from TRBV5-1 and TRBJ1-6; a weak D assignment points to TRBD1 (5 bases agree). At the junction V is shortened by 4 bases and J by 9 bases, with 14 bases in between. Including cysteine and phenylalanine, the CDR3 has 14 amino acids. Only CDR3 DNA is held: 42 bases, read in frame from base 1. The germline V gene gives CDR1 as SGHRS and CDR2 as YFSETQ.